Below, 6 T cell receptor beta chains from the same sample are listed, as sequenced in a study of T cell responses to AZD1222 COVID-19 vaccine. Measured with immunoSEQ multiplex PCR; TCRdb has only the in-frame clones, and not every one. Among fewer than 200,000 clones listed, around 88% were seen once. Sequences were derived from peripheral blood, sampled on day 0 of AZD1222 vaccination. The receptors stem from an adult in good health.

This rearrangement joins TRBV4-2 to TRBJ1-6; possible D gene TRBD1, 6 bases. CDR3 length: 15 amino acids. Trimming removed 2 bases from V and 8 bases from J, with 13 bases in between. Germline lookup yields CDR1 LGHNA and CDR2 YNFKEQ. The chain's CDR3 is CASSQQGSGDSPLHF. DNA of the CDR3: TGTGCCAGCAGCCAACAGGGGAGTGGTGATTCACCCCTCCACTTT.

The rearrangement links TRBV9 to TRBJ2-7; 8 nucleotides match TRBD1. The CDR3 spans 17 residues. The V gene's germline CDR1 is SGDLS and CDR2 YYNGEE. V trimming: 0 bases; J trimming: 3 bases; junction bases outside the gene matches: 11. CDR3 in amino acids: CASSVAPSDRAGYEQYF. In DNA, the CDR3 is TGTGCCAGCAGCGTAGCCCCCTCGGACAGGGCGGGCTACGAGCAGTACTTC.

The CDR3: CASRPDQVRAGELFF. The CDR3 DNA reads TGTGCCAGCAGACCGGACCAGGTACGGGCCGGGGAGCTGTTTTTT. This chain uses TRBV5-4 with TRBJ2-2; unclear D gene. The CDR3 consists of 15 residues. Trimming removed 5 bases from V and 6 bases from J, with 17 bases in between. The germline CDR1 and CDR2 sequences are SGHNT and YYREEE (reference sequence).

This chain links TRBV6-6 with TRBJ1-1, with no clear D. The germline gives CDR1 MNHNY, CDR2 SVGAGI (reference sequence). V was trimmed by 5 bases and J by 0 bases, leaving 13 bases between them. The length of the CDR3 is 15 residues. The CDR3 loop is CASSPRNLMNTEAFF. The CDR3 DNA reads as TGTGCCAGCAGTCCCCGAAACTTGATGAACACTGAAGCTTTCTTT.

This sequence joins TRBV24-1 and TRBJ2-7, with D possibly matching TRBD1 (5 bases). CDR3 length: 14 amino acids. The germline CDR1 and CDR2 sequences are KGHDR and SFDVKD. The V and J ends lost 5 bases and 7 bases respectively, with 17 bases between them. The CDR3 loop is CATSGSGNTREQYF. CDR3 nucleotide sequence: TGTGCCACCAGTGGGTCAGGGAATACTCGTGAGCAGTACTTC.

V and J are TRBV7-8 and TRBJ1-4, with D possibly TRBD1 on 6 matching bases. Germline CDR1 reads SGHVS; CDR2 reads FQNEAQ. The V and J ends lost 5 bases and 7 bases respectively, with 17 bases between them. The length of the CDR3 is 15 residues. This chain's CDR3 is CASSPWTARGEKLFF. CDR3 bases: TGTGCCAGCAGCCCTTGGACAGCTCGCGGTGAAAAACTGTTTTTT.